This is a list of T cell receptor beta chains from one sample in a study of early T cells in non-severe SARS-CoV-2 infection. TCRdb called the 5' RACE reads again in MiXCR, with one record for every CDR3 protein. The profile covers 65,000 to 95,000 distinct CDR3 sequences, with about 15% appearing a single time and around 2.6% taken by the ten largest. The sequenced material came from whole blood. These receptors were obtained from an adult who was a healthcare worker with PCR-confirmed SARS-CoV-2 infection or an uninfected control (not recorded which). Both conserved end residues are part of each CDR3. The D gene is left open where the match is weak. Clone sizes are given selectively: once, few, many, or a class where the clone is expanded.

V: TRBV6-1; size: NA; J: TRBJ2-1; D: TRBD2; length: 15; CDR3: CASSKLAGDINEQFF; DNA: TGTGCCAGCAGTAAACTAGCGGGAGATATCAATGAGCAGTTCTTC
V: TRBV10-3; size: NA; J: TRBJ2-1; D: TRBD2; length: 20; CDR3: CAISESTLAGSQGSYNEQFF; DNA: TGTGCCATCAGTGAGTCGACGCTAGCGGGATCCCAAGGTTCCTACAATGAGCAGTTCTTC
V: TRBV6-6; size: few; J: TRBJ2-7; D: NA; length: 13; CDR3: CASSSAETYEQYF; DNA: TGTGCCAGCAGTAGCGCGGAAACCTACGAGCAGTACTTC
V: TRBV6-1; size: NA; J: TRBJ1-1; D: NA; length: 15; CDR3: CASSELATLNTEAFF; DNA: TGTGCCAGCAGTGAACTCGCCACTTTGAACACTGAAGCTTTCTTT
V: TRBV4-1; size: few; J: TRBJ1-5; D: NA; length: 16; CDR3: CASSQAASGGPRPQHF; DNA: TGCGCCAGCAGCCAAGCAGCTTCGGGGGGCCCCCGGCCCCAGCATTTT
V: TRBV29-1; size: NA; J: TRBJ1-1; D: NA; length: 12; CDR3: CSGSDGDTEAFF; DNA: TGCAGCGGCAGCGACGGAGACACTGAAGCTTTCTTT
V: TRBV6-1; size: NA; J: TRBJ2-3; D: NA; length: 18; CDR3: CASRKTTTSLGSTDTQYF; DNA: TGTGCCAGCAGGAAAACAACTACTTCTTTAGGGAGTACAGATACGCAGTATTTT
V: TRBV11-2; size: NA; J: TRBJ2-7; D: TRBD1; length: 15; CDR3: CASSLVGTGSGEQYF; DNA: TGTGCCAGCAGCTTAGTAGGGACAGGGTCTGGAGAGCAGTACTTC
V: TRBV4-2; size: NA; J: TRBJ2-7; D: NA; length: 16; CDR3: CASSQDLPGTTYEQYF; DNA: TGTGCCAGCAGCCAAGATCTGCCAGGGACAACCTACGAGCAGTACTTC
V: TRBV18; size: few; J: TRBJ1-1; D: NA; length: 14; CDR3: CASSPTQANTEAFF; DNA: TGTGCCAGCTCGCCTACACAAGCGAACACTGAAGCTTTCTTT
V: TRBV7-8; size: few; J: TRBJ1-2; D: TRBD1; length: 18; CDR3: CASSPRRQGVGGLGGYTF; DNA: TGTGCCAGCAGCCCCCGAAGGCAGGGGGTCGGGGGACTCGGTGGCTACACCTTC
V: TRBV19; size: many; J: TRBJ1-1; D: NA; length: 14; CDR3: CASSIARSNTEAFF; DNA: TGTGCCAGTAGTATCGCCAGGTCGAACACTGAAGCTTTCTTT
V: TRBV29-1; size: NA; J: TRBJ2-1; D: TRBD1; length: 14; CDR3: CSVAPRGKNNEQFF; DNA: TGCAGCGTCGCCCCCAGGGGGAAGAACAATGAGCAGTTCTTC
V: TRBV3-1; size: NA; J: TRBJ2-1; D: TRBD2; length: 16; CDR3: CASSQVSGRYLNEQFF; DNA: TGTGCCAGCAGCCAAGTAAGCGGGAGGTATTTGAATGAGCAGTTCTTC
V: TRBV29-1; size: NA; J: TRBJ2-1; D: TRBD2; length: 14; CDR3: CSVISGGAYNEQFF; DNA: TGCAGCGTTATTAGCGGGGGGGCCTACAATGAGCAGTTCTTC
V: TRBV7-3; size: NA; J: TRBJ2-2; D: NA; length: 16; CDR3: CASSLRGGQNTGELFF; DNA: TGTGCCAGCAGCTTACGGGGCGGACAGAACACCGGGGAGCTGTTTTTT
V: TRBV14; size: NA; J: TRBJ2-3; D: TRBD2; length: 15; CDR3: CASSQSSGSTDTQYF; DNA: TGTGCCAGCAGCCAATCTAGCGGAAGCACAGATACGCAGTATTTT
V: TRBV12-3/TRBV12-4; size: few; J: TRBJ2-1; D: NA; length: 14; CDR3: CASSLAGGAAEQFF; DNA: TGTGCCAGCAGTTTAGCGGGGGGAGCCGCTGAGCAGTTCTTC
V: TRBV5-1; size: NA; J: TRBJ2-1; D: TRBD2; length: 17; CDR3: CASSLNLAGAGGNEQFF; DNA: TGCGCCAGCAGCTTGAATTTGGCGGGAGCTGGAGGGAATGAGCAGTTCTTC
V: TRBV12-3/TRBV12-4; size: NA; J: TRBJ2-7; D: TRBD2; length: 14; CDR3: CASSLRRGGRKQYF; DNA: TGTGCCAGCAGTTTACGGCGGGGGGGCAGAAAGCAGTACTTC
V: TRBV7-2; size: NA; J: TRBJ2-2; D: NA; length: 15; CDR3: CASSVEATNTGELFF; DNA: TGTGCCAGCAGCGTAGAAGCTACGAACACCGGGGAGCTGTTTTTT
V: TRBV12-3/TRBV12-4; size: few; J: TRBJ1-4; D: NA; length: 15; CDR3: CASSLMAGANEKLFF; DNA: TGTGCCAGCAGTTTGATGGCAGGGGCCAATGAAAAACTGTTTTTT